The 23 T cell receptor beta chains presented below share a single source sample, sequenced in a study of neoadjuvant nivolumab and ipilimumab in lung cancer. Profiling relied on immunoSEQ multiplex PCR, and the TCRdb table lists in-frame clones only, not all of them. The sample includes roughly 10,000 clones, around 77% seen only once; the top ten take around 7.5%. Sample: tumor tissue, taken after neoadjuvant nivolumab, alone or with ipilimumab, at or shortly before surgery. The receptors come from an adult with non-small cell lung cancer. Some clones in this sample may be carry-over from other donors' samples.

This rearrangement joins TRBV11-2 to TRBJ2-7; 7 bases fit TRBD1. Germline loops: CDR1 SGHAT, CDR2 FQNNGV. Trimming took 2 bases from V and 4 from J; bases not matched to a gene: 14. The CDR3 is 17 amino acids. CDR3 sequence reads: CASSLPIRQGWSYEQYF. CDR3 bases: TGTGCCAGCAGCTTACCGATTCGACAGGGATGGAGTTACGAGCAGTACTTC.

The chain is built from TRBV27 and TRBJ2-1, with D maybe TRBD2 (6 bases). The ends were cut back, 5 bases at V and 4 bases at J, with 15 bases in the middle. Germline-derived CDR1 and CDR2 are MNHEY and SMNVEV (reference sequence). This CDR3 has 15 residues. CDR3 coding DNA: TGTGCCAGCAGTCTAAATGGACTACCTTACAATGAGCAGTTCTTC. It specifies CASSLNGLPYNEQFF.

This chain uses TRBV6-1 with TRBJ1-6; D remains ambiguous. Trimming left V 4 bases short and J 2 bases short, with 6 bases between. The CDR3 length is 14 residues. CDR1 and CDR2 (germline): MNHNS, SASEGT. CDR3 region: CASSAGPYNSPLHF. CDR3 nucleotide sequence: TGTGCCAGCAGTGCCGGTCCCTATAATTCACCCCTCCACTTT.

This rearrangement joins TRBV5-4 to TRBJ1-6; D uncertain. Germline V CDR1 and CDR2: SGHNT, YYREEE (reference sequence). This CDR3 has 14 residues. The V end lost 1 base, the J end lost 8 bases, and 10 bases lay between the germline ends. CDR3 nucleotide sequence: TGTGCCAGCAGCTTGCTCGGGAGCGATTCACCCCTCCACTTT. Amino acid sequence: CASSLLGSDSPLHF.

The V gene is TRBV5-4, the J gene TRBJ1-3; TRBD1 matches 9 bases. Germline loops: CDR1 SGHNT, CDR2 YYREEE (reference sequence). V was clipped by 0 bases and J by 6 bases; unmatched bases: 1. This CDR3 is built from 14 residues. The CDR3 reads CASSLGDRANTIYF. The DNA of the CDR3 is TGTGCCAGCAGCTTGGGGGACAGGGCAAACACCATATATTTT.

The chain carries TRBV4-3 and TRBJ1-1; D gene ambiguous. CDR1 and CDR2 from the germline V gene are LGHNA and YSLEER. CDR3 length: 14 amino acids. V was pared by 0 bases and J by 10 bases, with 15 bases between. The chain's CDR3 is CASSQDYMQPRAFF. In DNA form, the CDR3 reads TGCGCCAGCAGCCAAGATTATATGCAACCCAGAGCTTTCTTT.

The genes are TRBV5-1 and TRBJ2-3, with 8 bases fitting TRBD2. From germline, CDR1 is SGHRS and CDR2 YFSETQ. The CDR3 contains 16 residues. The ends lost 1 base at V and 4 bases at J; junction bases unmatched: 8. The CDR3 DNA sequence: TGCGCCAGCAGCTTGTACGGGAGGGCCGAGGCAGATACGCAGTATTTT. This gives the protein CASSLYGRAEADTQYF.

The rearrangement links TRBV5-6 to TRBJ2-2, with TRBD1 matching over 8 bases. After removal of 4 bases from V and 1 base from J, the junction contained 3 bases not matched to a gene. The CDR3 contains 15 residues. Per the germline V gene, CDR1 is SGHDT and CDR2 is YYEEEE. The DNA for the CDR3 is TGTGCCAGCAGCGCCGGGACAGGGAACACCGGGGAGCTGTTTTTT. Translated, it gives CASSAGTGNTGELFF. The variable domain in full, completed from reference TRBV5-6 and TRBJ2-2, reads DAGVTQSPTHLIKTRGQQVTLRCSPKSGHDTVSWYQQALGQGPQFIFQYYEEEERQRGNFPDRFSGHQFPNYSSELNVNALLLGDSALYLCASSAGTGNTGELFFGEGSRLTVL.

V and J are TRBV7-2 and TRBJ1-1, with D perhaps TRBD1 (6 bases). Looked up from germline, CDR1 is SGHTA and CDR2 is FQGNSA. V lost 5 bases, J lost 5 bases, and 21 bases lay in between. The CDR3 runs to 16 residues. The CDR3 region has the DNA TGTGCCAGCAGCCCTCACGGGGGGGCCCTGGGGACTGAAGCTTTCTTT. This translates into CASSPHGGALGTEAFF.

The rearrangement links TRBV7-2 to TRBJ2-3; perhaps D is TRBD1 or TRBD2 (5 bases each). Germline CDR1 reads SGHTA; CDR2 reads FQGNSA. The CDR3 has 15 amino acids. Trimming took off 3 bases at V and 2 bases at J, with 12 bases between the two ends. CDR3 loop: CASSFAWGSTDTQYF. CDR3 nucleotides: TGTGCCAGCAGCTTTGCGTGGGGGTCCACAGATACGCAGTATTTT. The full variable domain, in which reference TRBV7-2 and TRBJ2-3 provide the parts outside the CDR3, is GAGVSQSPSNKVTEKGKDVELRCDPISGHTALYWYRQSLGQGLEFLIYFQGNSAPDKSGLPSDRFSAERTGGSVSTLTIQRTQQEDSAVYLCASSFAWGSTDTQYFGPGTRLTVL.

CDR3 sequence: CASSEKAGWYF. The CDR3 DNA is TGTGCCAGCAGTGAAAAGGCAGGCTGGTACTTC. This sequence joins TRBV6-1 and TRBJ2-7; D is unclear. The ends were cut back, 2 bases at V and 12 bases at J, with 11 bases in the middle. CDR3 size: 11 residues. The germline V gene has CDR1 MNHNS and CDR2 SASEGT.

The V gene is TRBV9, the J gene TRBJ1-4; TRBD1 agrees at 8 bases. The CDR3 consists of 16 residues. Germline CDR1 is SGDLS and CDR2 is YYNGEE. J gave up 3 bases and V 3 bases, and 7 bases lay outside the gene matches. The CDR3 bases are TGTGCCAGCAGCGGAGCTCAGGGGGCACCTAATGAAAAACTGTTTTTT. This encodes CASSGAQGAPNEKLFF.

The V call is TRBV10-3, the J call TRBJ2-2, with 12 nucleotides matching TRBD2. CDR1 ENHRY and CDR2 SYGVKD come from the germline V gene. V lost 6 bases and J lost 6; bases outside the gene matches: 11. The CDR3 totals 17 residues. The CDR3 DNA reads TGTGCCATCAGGGGGACTAGCGGGTTATGGACAGCCGGGGAGCTGTTTTTT. Amino acid sequence: CAIRGTSGLWTAGELFF.

The J gene is TRBJ2-3, the V gene TRBV7-2, with D unresolved. Germline lookup yields CDR1 SGHTA and CDR2 FQGNSA. The CDR3 loop spans 15 amino acids. V lost 1 base, J lost 0 bases, and 8 bases lay in between. CDR3 bases: TGTGCCAGCAGCTTAGGTGGGCCTAGCACAGATACGCAGTATTTT. This encodes CASSLGGPSTDTQYF. The full variable domain, its missing parts supplied by reference TRBV7-2 and TRBJ2-3, is GAGVSQSPSNKVTEKGKDVELRCDPISGHTALYWYRQSLGQGLEFLIYFQGNSAPDKSGLPSDRFSAERTGGSVSTLTIQRTQQEDSAVYLCASSLGGPSTDTQYFGPGTRLTVL.

There are a few counts of this clone. For the CDR3, the DNA is TGTGCCATCAGTGAAGGGAGGGCAAGCTCCTATAATTCACCCCTCCACTTT. This translates into CAISEGRASSYNSPLHF. This chain connects TRBV10-3 to TRBJ1-6, with no clear D. There are 17 residues in the CDR3. The V gene's germline CDR1 is ENHRY and CDR2 SYGVKD. Trimming cost V 3 bases and J 0 bases, with 12 bases left between them.

This chain joins TRBV7-9 and TRBJ1-1; 10 bases line up with TRBD1. The germline gives CDR1 SEHNR, CDR2 FQNEAQ (reference sequence). The CDR3 loop spans 17 amino acids. V lost 1 base to trimming and J lost 3 bases; unmatched junction nucleotides: 8. In nucleotides, the CDR3 is TGTGCCAGCAGCTTAGGACAGGGGGCCCGTCTCGACACTGAAGCTTTCTTT. It specifies CASSLGQGARLDTEAFF.

The gene calls are TRBV2 and TRBJ1-3, with D perhaps TRBD1 (5 bases). Germline V gene data show CDR1 as SNHLY and CDR2 as FYNNEI. The CDR3 is 15 amino acids. The germline V and J ends were trimmed by 6 bases and 4 bases, with 16 bases remaining between them. CDR3 in amino acids: CASRIEGLHGNTIYF. The CDR3 DNA is TGTGCCAGCAGGATAGAGGGACTCCACGGAAACACCATATATTTT.

The CDR3 DNA sequence: TGCGCCAGCAGCTCGCTTAGCGGGGGGCTCACAGATACGCAGTATTTT. Encoded protein: CASSSLSGGLTDTQYF. V usage is TRBV5-1 and J usage is TRBJ2-3, with 10 bases matching TRBD2. CDR3 length: 16 amino acids. The V segment lost 3 bases and the J segment 2 bases; nucleotides outside the gene matches: 6. Germline CDR1 and CDR2: SGHRS and YFSETQ.

This chain uses TRBV25-1 with TRBJ1-4; 9 positions agree with TRBD1. V dropped 10 bases and J dropped 8; count of bases not matched to a gene: 8. Germline V gene data show CDR1 as MGHDK and CDR2 as SYGVNS. The CDR3 contains 13 residues. DNA for the CDR3: TGTGCCACCTCACAGGGGGCTCGAGAAAAACTGTTTTTT. The encoded protein is CATSQGAREKLFF.

The chain employs TRBV7-8 and TRBJ2-1; maybe TRBD2 (5 bases). The CDR3 runs 16 residues. Between the trimmed V and J ends, which lost 5 bases and 0 bases, there was a span of 14 bases. The V gene's germline CDR1 is SGHVS and CDR2 FQNEAQ. CDR3 nucleotides: TGTGCCAGCAGCCCTAGTCGGGGAACCTCCTACAATGAGCAGTTCTTC. It translates to CASSPSRGTSYNEQFF.

The chain couples TRBV7-8 to TRBJ2-7, with no clear D. The V gene's germline CDR1 is SGHVS and CDR2 FQNEAQ. This CDR3 contains 12 residues. V was shortened by 2 bases and J by 5 bases, with 7 bases between the two germline ends. CDR3 sequence: CASSLPENEQYF. For the CDR3, the DNA is TGTGCCAGCAGCTTACCCGAAAACGAGCAGTACTTC.

Only a few counts were recorded for this clone. The chain couples TRBV5-1 to TRBJ1-6, with 7 bases aligning to TRBD1. Germline CDR1 reads SGHRS; CDR2 reads YFSETQ. The CDR3 has 16 residues. With V trimmed by 0 bases and J by 10 bases, 10 bases remained unmatched. The DNA for the CDR3 is TGCGCCAGCAGCTTGGGCGCAGGGGGTTTAGAATCACCCCTCCACTTT. It codes for CASSLGAGGLESPLHF.

As DNA, the CDR3 is TGTGCCAGCAGCTCTAGGACGGCAGCGGGCGGAGAGACCCAGTACTTC. Amino acids: CASSSRTAAGGETQYF. The chain carries TRBV11-3 and TRBJ2-5; maybe TRBD2 (6 bases). This CDR3 region has 16 residues. CDR1 SGHNT and CDR2 YENEEA come from the germline V gene. V dropped 4 bases and J dropped 4 bases, with 19 bases sitting between them.